The clone carrying this TCR beta chain was observed a handful of times. The CDR3 has 17 amino acids. J gave up 4 bases and V 5 bases, and 10 bases lay outside the gene matches. Germline V gives CDR1 LNHDA, CDR2 SQIVND (reference sequence). The repertoire was sequenced with immunoSEQ multiplex PCR; TCRdb's copy has only in-frame clones and lacks some. The repertoire holds roughly 250,000 clones, with 70% as singletons. The data stem from a study of cytotoxic CD8 clonotypes in ibrutinib-treated CLL. Whole-study context: Samples averaged approximately 260,000 productive templates and tens of thousands of productive rearrangements.

The receptor was isolated from a human donor with chronic lymphocytic leukemia. This specimen consisted of PBMCs, obtained after 24 months of ibrutinib treatment. The V and J genes are TRBV19 and TRBJ2-3, with 12 bases identical to TRBD2. Here the CDR3 reads CASSSSSGRAGADTQYF. The CDR3 region has the DNA TGTGCCAGTAGTTCATCTAGCGGGAGGGCCGGGGCAGATACGCAGTATTTT.